This T cell receptor beta chain was captured by sequencing in a study of T cell responses to AZD1222 COVID-19 vaccine. Study findings and constraints: Spike-specific TCR breadth and depth grew following two AZD1222 doses. Unmutated variant regions are reportedly the target of nearly half of TCRs that are spike-specific. Clonal diversity was possibly underestimated, and white British individuals and females predominated among donors. Vaccine-associated CD4 TCRs spanned spike, dominant at 160-218 and 743-854.

Germline-derived CDR1 and CDR2 are MRHNA and SNTAGT. The CDR3 sequence is 20 residues long. Trimming took off 7 bases at V and 3 bases at J, with 34 bases between the two ends. TCRdb's table, derived via immunoSEQ multiplex PCR, lists solely in-frame clones and lacks some. The sample consists of about 150,000 clones, 87% of them appearing once. A remark on this clone: Its antigen is not identified.

This clonotype was sampled from an adult in good health. The V and J genes are TRBV6-4 and TRBJ2-7; the D gene could be TRBD1 or TRBD2 (5 bases each). This specimen consisted of peripheral blood, obtained on day 0 of AZD1222 vaccination. CDR3 loop: CASTFHPRTGQGPWDYEQYF. The CDR3 nucleotides are TGTGCCAGCACCTTCCACCCTAGGACGGGGCAGGGACCGTGGGACTACGAGCAGTACTTC.